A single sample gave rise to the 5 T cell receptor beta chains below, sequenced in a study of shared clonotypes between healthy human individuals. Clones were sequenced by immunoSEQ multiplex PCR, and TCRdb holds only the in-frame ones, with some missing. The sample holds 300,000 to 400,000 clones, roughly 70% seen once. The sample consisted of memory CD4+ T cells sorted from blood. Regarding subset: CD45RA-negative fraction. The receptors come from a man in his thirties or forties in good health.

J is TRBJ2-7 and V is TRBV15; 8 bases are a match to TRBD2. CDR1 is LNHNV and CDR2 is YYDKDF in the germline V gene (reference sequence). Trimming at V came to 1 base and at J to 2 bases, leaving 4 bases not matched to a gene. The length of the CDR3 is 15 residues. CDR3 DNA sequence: TGTGCCACCAGCAGAGCAAGGACTAGCACCTACGAGCAGTACTTC. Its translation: CATSRARTSTYEQYF.

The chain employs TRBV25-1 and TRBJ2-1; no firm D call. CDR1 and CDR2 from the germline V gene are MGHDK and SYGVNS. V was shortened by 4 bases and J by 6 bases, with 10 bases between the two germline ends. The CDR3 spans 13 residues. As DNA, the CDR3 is TGTGCCAGCAGTGGCTTCCCCCCCAATGAGCAGTTCTTC. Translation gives CASSGFPPNEQFF.

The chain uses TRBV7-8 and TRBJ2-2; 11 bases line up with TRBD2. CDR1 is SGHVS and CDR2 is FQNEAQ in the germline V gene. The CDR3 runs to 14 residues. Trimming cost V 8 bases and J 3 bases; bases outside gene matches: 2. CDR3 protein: CASRLAGYTGELFF. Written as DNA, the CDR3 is TGTGCCAGCCGACTAGCGGGATACACCGGGGAGCTGTTTTTT. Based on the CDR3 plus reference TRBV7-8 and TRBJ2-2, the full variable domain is GAGVSQSPRYKVAKRGQDVALRCDPISGHVSLFWYQQALGQGPEFLTYFQNEAQLDKSGLPSDRFFAERPEGSVSTLKIQRTQQEDSAVYLCASRLAGYTGELFFGEGSRLTVL.

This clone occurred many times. The CDR3 protein is CASRPQRNQPQHF. The DNA for the CDR3 is TGTGCCAGTAGACCCCAGAGAAATCAGCCCCAGCATTTT. The chain is built from TRBV19 and TRBJ1-5; D is undetermined. The V gene lost 6 bases and the J gene lost 4 bases, with 10 bases spanning the gap. This CDR3 contains 13 residues. Germline-derived CDR1 and CDR2 are LNHDA and SQIVND (reference sequence).

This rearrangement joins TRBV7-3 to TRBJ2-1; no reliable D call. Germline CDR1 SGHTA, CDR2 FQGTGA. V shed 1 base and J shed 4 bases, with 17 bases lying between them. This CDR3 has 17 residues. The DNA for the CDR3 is TGTGCCAGCAGCTTAAAGGTGGCAGTAAGTCGATACAATGAGCAGTTCTTC. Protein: CASSLKVAVSRYNEQFF.